A selection of T cell receptor beta chains follows, all from one sample in a study of identical twins. MiXCR was run by TCRdb on the 5' RACE reads, yielding one entry per CDR3 protein. The sample has around 530,000 distinct CDR3 sequences, roughly 15% seen once. The same sample was also used in a study of yellow fever vaccine responses in identical twins.

Sequences were obtained from CD4+ T cells sorted from blood. Receptors originate from a woman aged 18 to 35 in good health. Both conserved end residues are part of each CDR3. Fields, in order: CDR3 protein, CDR3 DNA, V gene, D gene, J gene, clone size. The D gene is left open where the match is weak. Expanded clones get a size class; other rows say once, few or many, or leave the size out.

cdr3_aa: CASSQGGGYTEAFF
cdr3_nt: TGTGCCAGCAGCCAGGGGGGCGGTTACACTGAAGCTTTCTTT
v_call: TRBV3-1
d_call: -
j_call: TRBJ1-1
clone_size: -

cdr3_aa: CASSPSGASSYNEQFF
cdr3_nt: TGTGCCAGCAGCCCCAGCGGAGCCTCGAGCTACAATGAGCAGTTCTTC
v_call: TRBV7-6
d_call: -
j_call: TRBJ2-1
clone_size: -

cdr3_aa: CASKTLDTQYF
cdr3_nt: TGTGCCAGCAAAACTCTAGATACGCAGTATTTT
v_call: TRBV12-3/TRBV12-4
d_call: -
j_call: TRBJ2-3
clone_size: few

cdr3_aa: CASSLDVPGGIKYF
cdr3_nt: TGTGCCAGCAGCTTAGATGTACCGGGAGGAATCAAGTACTTC
v_call: TRBV7-9
d_call: TRBD2
j_call: TRBJ2-7
clone_size: once

cdr3_aa: CASSHPGGGTNEKLFF
cdr3_nt: TGCGCCAGCAGCCATCCAGGGGGGGGAACTAATGAAAAACTGTTTTTT
v_call: TRBV4-1
d_call: TRBD1
j_call: TRBJ1-4
clone_size: few

cdr3_aa: CSVGQAMNTEAFF
cdr3_nt: TGCAGCGTTGGACAGGCGATGAACACTGAAGCTTTCTTT
v_call: TRBV29-1
d_call: -
j_call: TRBJ1-1
clone_size: few

cdr3_aa: CASSFNTPGTSAYEQYF
cdr3_nt: TGCGCCAGCAGCTTTAATACCCCCGGGACATCCGCCTACGAGCAGTACTTC
v_call: TRBV5-1
d_call: -
j_call: TRBJ2-7
clone_size: -

cdr3_aa: CAQSVHQETQYF
cdr3_nt: TGTGCCCAATCGGTACATCAAGAGACCCAGTACTTC
v_call: TRBV12-3/TRBV12-4
d_call: -
j_call: TRBJ2-5
clone_size: few

cdr3_aa: CASSPAGTGNTIYF
cdr3_nt: TGTGCCAGCAGTCCCGCCGGGACAGGGAACACCATATATTTT
v_call: TRBV12-3/TRBV12-4
d_call: TRBD1
j_call: TRBJ1-3
clone_size: -

cdr3_aa: CASSVTDNQPQHF
cdr3_nt: TGTGCCAGCAGCGTAACAGACAATCAGCCCCAGCATTTT
v_call: TRBV9
d_call: -
j_call: TRBJ1-5
clone_size: many

cdr3_aa: CASSLVGVVRGSPLHF
cdr3_nt: TGTGCCAGCAGCTTAGTTGGGGTGGTCAGGGGTTCACCCCTCCACTTT
v_call: TRBV7-9
d_call: -
j_call: TRBJ1-6
clone_size: few

cdr3_aa: CASSLRGLAEDNEQFF
cdr3_nt: TGTGCCAGCAGCTTAAGGGGACTAGCGGAGGACAATGAGCAGTTCTTC
v_call: TRBV7-9
d_call: TRBD2
j_call: TRBJ2-1
clone_size: few

cdr3_aa: CASSLRPGLDTQYF
cdr3_nt: TGCGCCAGCAGCCTAAGACCAGGTCTAGATACGCAGTATTTT
v_call: TRBV5-1
d_call: -
j_call: TRBJ2-3
clone_size: few

cdr3_aa: CASSSRTGRPGLETQYF
cdr3_nt: TGTGCCAGCAGCTCCCGGACAGGGCGACCGGGTTTGGAGACCCAGTACTTC
v_call: TRBV11-2
d_call: TRBD1
j_call: TRBJ2-5
clone_size: -

cdr3_aa: CASSLGRTGYNEQFF
cdr3_nt: TGTGCCAGCAGCTTAGGGAGGACAGGGTACAATGAGCAGTTCTTC
v_call: TRBV11-2
d_call: TRBD1
j_call: TRBJ2-1
clone_size: -

cdr3_aa: CASRKAGVDEQFF
cdr3_nt: TGCGCCAGCCGCAAAGCGGGAGTTGATGAGCAGTTCTTC
v_call: TRBV5-1
d_call: TRBD2
j_call: TRBJ2-1
clone_size: few

cdr3_aa: CSASIAEHYNEQFF
cdr3_nt: TGCAGTGCTTCCATAGCGGAGCACTACAATGAGCAGTTCTTC
v_call: TRBV20-1
d_call: -
j_call: TRBJ2-1
clone_size: few

cdr3_aa: CASSPVMGTEAFF
cdr3_nt: TGTGCCAGCTCACCGGTAATGGGCACTGAAGCTTTCTTT
v_call: TRBV18
d_call: -
j_call: TRBJ1-1
clone_size: -

cdr3_aa: CASSGTGRTDTQYF
cdr3_nt: TGTGCCAGCAGTGGGACAGGGAGGACAGATACGCAGTATTTT
v_call: TRBV25-1
d_call: TRBD1
j_call: TRBJ2-3
clone_size: -

cdr3_aa: CATSERGSALDEQFF
cdr3_nt: TGTGCCACCAGTGAACGCGGGAGTGCTCTCGATGAGCAGTTCTTC
v_call: TRBV24-1
d_call: TRBD2
j_call: TRBJ2-1
clone_size: -

cdr3_aa: CASSPRLAGWSHNEQFF
cdr3_nt: TGCGCCAGCAGCCCCCGGCTAGCGGGGTGGTCTCACAATGAGCAGTTCTTC
v_call: TRBV5-1
d_call: TRBD2
j_call: TRBJ2-1
clone_size: -

cdr3_aa: CSARLRQGWTQYF
cdr3_nt: TGCAGTGCTAGACTCCGACAGGGGTGGACCCAGTACTTC
v_call: TRBV20-1
d_call: TRBD1
j_call: TRBJ2-5
clone_size: -

cdr3_aa: CASSLHSGGETQYF
cdr3_nt: TGTGCCAGCAGCTTACATTCGGGAGGGGAGACCCAGTACTTC
v_call: TRBV7-8
d_call: TRBD2
j_call: TRBJ2-5
clone_size: -

cdr3_aa: CASRRREIGNIQYF
cdr3_nt: TGTGCCAGCAGGCGGCGGGAGATTGGAAACATTCAGTACTTC
v_call: TRBV12-3/TRBV12-4
d_call: TRBD2
j_call: TRBJ2-4
clone_size: few

cdr3_aa: CSAIYGAHGSLETQYF
cdr3_nt: TGCAGTGCTATTTACGGGGCCCACGGGAGCCTAGAGACCCAGTACTTC
v_call: TRBV20-1
d_call: -
j_call: TRBJ2-5
clone_size: few

cdr3_aa: CASSYRTANTEAFF
cdr3_nt: TGCGCCAGCAGTTATAGGACAGCCAACACTGAAGCTTTCTTT
v_call: TRBV5-1
d_call: -
j_call: TRBJ1-1
clone_size: many

cdr3_aa: CASSYSVADTQYF
cdr3_nt: TGTGCCAGCAGTTACTCGGTGGCAGATACGCAGTATTTT
v_call: TRBV6-6
d_call: -
j_call: TRBJ2-3
clone_size: -

cdr3_aa: CASSLPRGSYNEQFF
cdr3_nt: TGCGCCAGCAGCTTACCGAGGGGCTCCTACAATGAGCAGTTCTTC
v_call: TRBV5-1
d_call: -
j_call: TRBJ2-1
clone_size: few

cdr3_aa: CASSWGQGNNEQFF
cdr3_nt: TGTGCCAGCAGCTGGGGACAGGGGAACAATGAGCAGTTCTTC
v_call: TRBV5-6
d_call: TRBD1
j_call: TRBJ2-1
clone_size: -

cdr3_aa: CSAYSGGAKNIQYF
cdr3_nt: TGCAGTGCGTATTCGGGGGGAGCCAAAAACATTCAGTACTTC
v_call: TRBV20-1
d_call: TRBD2
j_call: TRBJ2-4
clone_size: many

cdr3_aa: CASSSYESSGGDDTQYF
cdr3_nt: TGTGCCAGCAGTTCATACGAGTCTAGCGGGGGGGATGATACGCAGTATTTT
v_call: TRBV27
d_call: TRBD2
j_call: TRBJ2-3
clone_size: -

cdr3_aa: CASTRTSGAYEQYF
cdr3_nt: TGTGCCAGTACCCGGACTAGCGGGGCCTACGAGCAGTACTTC
v_call: TRBV19
d_call: TRBD2
j_call: TRBJ2-7
clone_size: -

cdr3_aa: CATRTSGNTDTQYF
cdr3_nt: TGTGCCACCCGAACTAGCGGAAACACAGATACGCAGTATTTT
v_call: TRBV24-1
d_call: TRBD2
j_call: TRBJ2-3
clone_size: few

cdr3_aa: CASSRSSGKTGELFF
cdr3_nt: TGTGCCAGCAGTCGCTCTAGCGGGAAGACCGGGGAGCTGTTTTTT
v_call: TRBV12-3/TRBV12-4
d_call: TRBD2
j_call: TRBJ2-2
clone_size: -

cdr3_aa: CASSLAPSGGYNEQFF
cdr3_nt: TGCGCCAGCAGCTTGGCCCCTAGCGGGGGATACAATGAGCAGTTCTTC
v_call: TRBV5-1
d_call: TRBD2
j_call: TRBJ2-1
clone_size: -

cdr3_aa: CATSVAGTTDTQYF
cdr3_nt: TGTGCCACCAGTGTGGCGGGGACCACAGATACGCAGTATTTT
v_call: TRBV24-1
d_call: -
j_call: TRBJ2-3
clone_size: -

cdr3_aa: CASSPQGENEQFF
cdr3_nt: TGTGCCAGCAGCCCCCAGGGAGAGAATGAGCAGTTCTTC
v_call: TRBV7-3
d_call: -
j_call: TRBJ2-1
clone_size: -

cdr3_aa: CASSLGTAFQETQYF
cdr3_nt: TGTGCCAGCAGCCTGGGGACAGCCTTCCAAGAGACCCAGTACTTC
v_call: TRBV7-6
d_call: TRBD1
j_call: TRBJ2-5
clone_size: -

cdr3_aa: CASSVHGGNTGELFF
cdr3_nt: TGTGCCAGCAGTGTTCACGGGGGGAACACCGGGGAGCTGTTTTTT
v_call: TRBV2
d_call: -
j_call: TRBJ2-2
clone_size: -

cdr3_aa: CASSQDRGVQTQYF
cdr3_nt: TGTGCCAGCAGCCAAGACAGGGGAGTCCAGACCCAGTACTTC
v_call: TRBV3-1
d_call: -
j_call: TRBJ2-5
clone_size: -

cdr3_aa: CASSYGLAGSTDTQYF
cdr3_nt: TGTGCCAGCAGTTACGGACTAGCGGGGAGCACAGATACGCAGTATTTT
v_call: TRBV6-5
d_call: TRBD2
j_call: TRBJ2-3
clone_size: many

cdr3_aa: CASRLDSTFF
cdr3_nt: TGTGCCAGCAGGCTCGACTCGACTTTCTTT
v_call: TRBV5-8
d_call: -
j_call: TRBJ1-1
clone_size: few

cdr3_aa: CASSIGTGDKNIQYF
cdr3_nt: TGTGCCAGTAGTATAGGTACAGGGGACAAAAACATTCAGTACTTC
v_call: TRBV19
d_call: TRBD1
j_call: TRBJ2-4
clone_size: few

cdr3_aa: CSGTTLSSTDTQYF
cdr3_nt: TGCAGTGGGACGACACTGTCTAGCACAGATACGCAGTATTTT
v_call: TRBV20-1
d_call: -
j_call: TRBJ2-3
clone_size: few

cdr3_aa: CAAGTIARETQYF
cdr3_nt: TGTGCCGCCGGGACCATCGCGAGGGAGACCCAGTACTTC
v_call: TRBV7-9
d_call: -
j_call: TRBJ2-5
clone_size: -

cdr3_aa: CASSELGVRYEQYF
cdr3_nt: TGTGCCAGCAGTGAGCTAGGTGTGCGCTACGAGCAGTACTTC
v_call: TRBV25-1
d_call: -
j_call: TRBJ2-7
clone_size: -

cdr3_aa: CASGRRTGAGDTQYF
cdr3_nt: TGCGCCAGCGGGCGGAGGACAGGGGCGGGAGATACGCAGTATTTT
v_call: TRBV5-1
d_call: TRBD1
j_call: TRBJ2-3
clone_size: few

cdr3_aa: CSASEFDRGSNQPQHF
cdr3_nt: TGCAGTGCTAGCGAATTCGACAGGGGTAGCAATCAGCCCCAGCATTTT
v_call: TRBV20-1
d_call: TRBD1
j_call: TRBJ1-5
clone_size: -

cdr3_aa: CSASRGNSNTGELFF
cdr3_nt: TGCAGTGCTAGTCGGGGGAACTCGAACACCGGGGAGCTGTTTTTT
v_call: TRBV20-1
d_call: -
j_call: TRBJ2-2
clone_size: -

cdr3_aa: CASSFRQGGTEAFF
cdr3_nt: TGTGCCAGCAGCTTTCGACAGGGCGGCACTGAAGCTTTCTTT
v_call: TRBV11-2
d_call: TRBD1
j_call: TRBJ1-1
clone_size: few

cdr3_aa: CASSQQGVYEQYF
cdr3_nt: TGTGCCAGCAGTCAACAGGGAGTCTACGAGCAGTACTTC
v_call: TRBV6-1
d_call: -
j_call: TRBJ2-7
clone_size: -